This TCR beta chain was recorded in a study of blood T cell repertoires in COVID-19. As for the study in general: Some COVID-19 samples were acute and others convalescent; all came from the United States, Italy and Spain.

Study processing details: Reference gene primer amplification yielded estimated nucleated cell counts. Clones were sequenced by immunoSEQ multiplex PCR, and TCRdb holds only the in-frame ones, with some missing. The V and J calls and clone size are taken from that table; D and trimming were inferred from the DNA. The sample lists about 23,000 clones, around nine tenths occurring once. CDR1 is SEHNR, CDR2 FQNEAQ, per germline (reference sequence). Trimming removed 2 bases from V and 2 bases from J; junction bases left unmatched: 7. This CDR3 comprises 17 residues. The chain uses TRBV7-9 and TRBJ1-5, with TRBD1 matching 9 bases. Sequenced: peripheral blood. The TCR sequence derives from a human donor in a cohort sampled during active COVID-19. CDR3 protein: CASSLITGGFGNQPQHF. For the CDR3, the DNA is TGTGCCAGCAGCTTAATCACAGGGGGCTTTGGCAATCAGCCCCAGCATTTT.